This entry describes one TCR beta chain. What it binds is unknown. This clone may be a read error of a much larger clone one base away. Germline lookup yields CDR1 MGHRA and CDR2 YSYEKL. The CDR3 consists of 15 residues. This entry belongs to a study of blood T cells in healthy people across ages. Study-wide results and caveats: Diversity was higher, and naive CD4+ cells more numerous, in long-lived donors than in aged donors. Roughly linear declines in TCR beta diversity per million T cells occurred with age.

Together with a sample-barcoded 5' primer, a J-beta primer mix was included in a second PCR lasting about 6 to 12 cycles. Every cDNA molecule carried a tag from a template-switch adaptor bearing 12 random nucleotides. Using its own MiXCR run on the 5' RACE reads, TCRdb lists one record per CDR3 protein. The table shows 870,000 or so distinct CDR3 sequences, with more than 25% occurring only once. Per sample, at least 6 micrograms of total RNA were extracted. This chain links TRBV4-1 with TRBJ2-3; 9 bases are a match to TRBD1. This clonotype was sampled from a woman of 80 years or more in good health. Source material: blood. CDR3 in amino acids: CASSQVTTGGDMQYF. The CDR3 region has the DNA TGCGCCAGCAGCCAAGTGACGACAGGGGGAGATATGCAGTATTTT.